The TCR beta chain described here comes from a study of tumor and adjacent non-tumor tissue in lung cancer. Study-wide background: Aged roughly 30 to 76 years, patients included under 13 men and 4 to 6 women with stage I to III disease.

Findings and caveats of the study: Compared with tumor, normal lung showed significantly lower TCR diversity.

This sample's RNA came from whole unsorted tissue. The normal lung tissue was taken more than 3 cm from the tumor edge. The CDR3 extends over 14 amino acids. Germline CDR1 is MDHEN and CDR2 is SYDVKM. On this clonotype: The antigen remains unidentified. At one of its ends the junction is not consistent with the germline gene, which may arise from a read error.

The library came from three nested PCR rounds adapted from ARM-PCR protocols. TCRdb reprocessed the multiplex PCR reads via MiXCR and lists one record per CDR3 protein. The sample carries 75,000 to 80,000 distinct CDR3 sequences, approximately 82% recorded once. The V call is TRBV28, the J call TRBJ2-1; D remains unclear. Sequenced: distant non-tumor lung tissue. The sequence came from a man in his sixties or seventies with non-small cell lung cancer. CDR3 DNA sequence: TGTGCCAGCAGTTTATACCGATCCTACAATGAGCAGATCTTC. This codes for CASSLYRSYNEQIF.